This T cell receptor (beta chain) was observed in a study of early T cells in non-severe SARS-CoV-2 infection. The CDR3 has 16 amino acids. J was trimmed by 5 bases and V by 5 bases; bases with no gene match: 12. The germline V gene encodes CDR1 SEHNR and CDR2 FQNEAQ (reference sequence). This clonotype was seen ten or more times. Unique molecular identifiers were affixed to single, distinct cDNA molecules. Each CDR3 protein is one row after TCRdb ran MiXCR on the 5' RACE reads. The sample shows 30,000 to 40,000 distinct CDR3 sequences, 4.1% of them seen only once. The genes are TRBV7-9 and TRBJ1-2; 9 bases are a match to TRBD1. The sequenced material came from whole blood. The TCR sequence derives from an adult who was a healthcare worker with PCR-confirmed SARS-CoV-2 infection or an uninfected control (not recorded which). CDR3: CASSQDTGGVGYGYTF. The CDR3 DNA follows: TGTGCCAGCAGCCAAGACACAGGGGGCGTAGGTTATGGCTACACCTTC.